Shown below are 7 T cell receptor beta chains from a single sample sequenced in a study of monozygotic twins with cystic fibrosis. Only in-frame clones appear in the TCRdb table, and some are missing; sequencing was by immunoSEQ multiplex PCR. Altogether 12,000 to 15,000 clones are present, approximately 90% being singletons, with the ten largest covering about 0.73%. The sample comprised blood. The receptors originated from a boy younger than 18 with cystic fibrosis.

This chain connects TRBV6-1 to TRBJ2-7; 9 bases fit TRBD2. The CDR3 has 14 residues. Germline lookup yields CDR1 MNHNS and CDR2 SASEGT. V shed 8 bases and J 4 bases; nucleotides not matched to a gene: 9. The CDR3 is CASLLAGGPYEQYF. The DNA of the CDR3 is TGTGCCAGCCTACTGGCGGGAGGGCCTTACGAGCAGTACTTC.

V and J are TRBV9 and TRBJ2-2; 7 bases match TRBD2. Looked up from germline, CDR1 is SGDLS and CDR2 is YYNGEE. The CDR3 is made up of 18 amino acids. The V and J ends lost 3 bases and 2 bases, in that order; junction bases with no gene match: 13. The CDR3 loop reads CASSGRTSPVLNTGELFF. Here the CDR3 DNA reads TGTGCCAGCAGCGGGCGGACTAGTCCGGTCCTAAACACCGGGGAGCTGTTTTTT.

The V and J genes are TRBV5-1 and TRBJ1-3; D is unclear. The CDR3 loop spans 15 amino acids. Trimming removed 0 bases at V and 4 bases at J, with 11 bases between. Germline CDR1 SGHRS, CDR2 YFSETQ. The CDR3 bases are TGCGCCAGCAGCTTGGACTGGGGTTCCGGAAACACCATATATTTT. It codes for CASSLDWGSGNTIYF.

The CDR3 DNA is TGCAGCGTCGACAGGGGCGGCACTGAAGCTTTCTTT. Encoded protein: CSVDRGGTEAFF. The genes are TRBV29-1 and TRBJ1-1, with 8 bases identical to TRBD1. The trim removed 6 bases at V and 4 bases at J, leaving 4 bases unmatched. The CDR3 has 12 amino acids. Germline V CDR1 and CDR2: SQVTM, ANQGSEA.

This clone was detected only once. The chain recombines TRBV19 with TRBJ1-4, with D possibly matching TRBD1 (6 bases). Per germline, CDR1 LNHDA and CDR2 SQIVND (reference sequence). V shed 11 bases and J shed 7 bases, with 17 bases lying between them. This CDR3 spans 13 amino acids. The CDR3 is CASNGGLGEKLFF. CDR3 DNA: TGTGCCTCCAACGGGGGGCTGGGTGAAAAACTGTTTTTT.

The chain joins TRBV5-1 to TRBJ1-1; TRBD1 aligns across 7 bases. V gave up 4 bases and J gave up 1 base; unmatched junction bases: 7. The germline V gene encodes CDR1 SGHRS and CDR2 YFSETQ. The CDR3 consists of 15 residues. CDR3 in amino acids: CASSPPGTANTEAFF. The DNA for the CDR3 is TGCGCCAGCAGCCCCCCCGGGACAGCGAACACTGAAGCTTTCTTT.

V gene TRBV2 combines with J gene TRBJ2-6; the D is unclear. The germline V and J ends were trimmed by 5 bases and 2 bases, with 4 bases remaining between them. The CDR3 extends over 13 amino acids. Per the germline V gene, CDR1 is SNHLY and CDR2 is FYNNEI. The CDR3: CASSNPGANVLTF. As DNA, the CDR3 is TGTGCCAGCAGTAACCCTGGGGCCAACGTCCTGACTTTC.